The 24 T cell receptor beta chains below all came from one sample that was sequenced in a study of blood T cell repertoires in COVID-19. Generated by immunoSEQ multiplex PCR, the TCRdb table keeps only in-frame clones and is missing some. Among around 300,000 clones listed, over 75% were seen once. The source material was PBMCs or T cells enriched from blood (not recorded which). These receptors were collected from a woman in her twenties or thirties who had recovered from COVID-19.

V usage is TRBV10-3 and J usage is TRBJ1-2, with a tentative D call TRBD1 (5 bases). Trimming pared 2 bases from V and 8 bases from J, leaving 21 bases between. The CDR3 runs 16 residues. Per germline, CDR1 ENHRY and CDR2 SYGVKD. The CDR3 DNA sequence: TGTGCCATCAGTGAGCCACTAAACCGGGACTTAGGGGGCTACACCTTC. This encodes CAISEPLNRDLGGYTF.

This clone was seen only once. The chain uses TRBV6-5 and TRBJ2-3; 8 positions match TRBD1. CDR1 and CDR2 from the germline V gene are MNHEY and SVGAGI. The junction had 4 bases not matched to a gene; V was cut back by 5 bases and J by 3 bases. The CDR3 spans 14 residues. The DNA for the CDR3 is TGTGCCAGCAGTCTTGGACAGGGAACAGATACGCAGTATTTT. It yields the protein CASSLGQGTDTQYF.

This clone was recorded once. Other DNA sequences in this specimen translate into the identical CDR3. The chain has TRBV2 and TRBJ1-5, with D unclear. V was shortened by 4 bases and J by 7 bases, with 8 bases between the two germline ends. There are 12 residues in the CDR3. From germline, CDR1 is SNHLY and CDR2 FYNNEI. CDR3 loop: CASSARVQPQHF. CDR3 nucleotide sequence: TGTGCCAGCAGTGCACGGGTCCAGCCCCAGCATTTT. The whole variable domain, filled in from reference TRBV2 and TRBJ1-5, reads EPEVTQTPSHQVTQMGQEVILRCVPISNHLYFYWYRQILGQKVEFLVSFYNNEISEKSEIFDDQFSVERPDGSNFTLKIRSTKLEDSAMYFCASSARVQPQHFGDGTRLSIL.

The DNA of the CDR3 is TGTGCCAGCAGCCCCCCCAGGGGCGTAATGAACACTGAAGCTTTCTTT. This codes for CASSPPRGVMNTEAFF. This chain links TRBV9 with TRBJ1-1, with a possible D match to TRBD1 (6 bases). The CDR3 runs to 16 residues. From germline, CDR1 is SGDLS and CDR2 YYNGEE. Deletions cut 4 bases from V and 0 bases from J, with 16 bases between.

CDR3 DNA: TGTGCCAGCAGCTTGGACAGATCCTCCTACAATGAGCAGTTCTTC. It specifies CASSLDRSSYNEQFF. The rearrangement links TRBV5-5 to TRBJ2-1; D is uncertain. The CDR3 runs to 15 residues. The V end lost 0 bases, the J end lost 0 bases, and 7 bases lay between the germline ends. CDR1 is SGHKS, CDR2 YYEKEE, per germline (reference sequence). The full variable domain, completed using reference TRBV5-5 and TRBJ2-1, is DAGVTQSPTHLIKTRGQQVTLRCSPISGHKSVSWYQQVLGQGPQFIFQYYEKEERGRGNFPDRFSARQFPNYSSELNVNALLLGDSALYLCASSLDRSSYNEQFFGPGTRLTVL.

The rearrangement joins TRBV19 to TRBJ2-2; D gene unclear. V lost 1 base to trimming and J lost 7 bases, with 4 bases between them. Per the germline V gene, CDR1 is LNHDA and CDR2 is SQIVND (reference sequence). CDR3 length: 12 residues. The CDR3 loop is CASSIVIGELFF. In nucleotides, the CDR3 is TGTGCCAGTAGTATAGTCATCGGGGAGCTGTTTTTT. The complete variable domain, with remaining parts taken from reference TRBV19 and TRBJ2-2, reads DGGITQSPKYLFRKEGQNVTLSCEQNLNHDAMYWYRQDPGQGLRLIYYSQIVNDFQKGDIAEGYSVSREKKESFPLTVTSAQKNPTAFYLCASSIVIGELFFGEGSRLTVL.

The genes are TRBV19 and TRBJ2-7; 7 nucleotides align to TRBD1. The trim removed 5 bases at V and 4 bases at J, leaving 5 bases unmatched. Germline CDR1 reads LNHDA; CDR2 reads SQIVND (reference sequence). The CDR3 sequence is 13 residues long. CDR3 nucleotides: TGTGCCAGTAGTCTCGGGACAGCTTACGAGCAGTACTTC. Its protein product is CASSLGTAYEQYF.

The rearrangement links TRBV28 to TRBJ1-3; D uncertain. The CDR3 sequence is 12 residues long. The germline V gene has CDR1 MDHEN and CDR2 SYDVKM. The V gene lost 8 bases and the J gene lost 0 bases, with 5 bases spanning the gap. CDR3 in DNA: TGTGCCAGCGCGGTCTCTGGAAACACCATATATTTT. It is translated as CASAVSGNTIYF.

This clone occurred once. This sequence joins TRBV2 and TRBJ2-1, with 9 bases aligning to TRBD2. This CDR3 is built from 19 residues. The trim removed 8 bases at V and 4 bases at J, leaving 21 bases unmatched. Germline CDR1 reads SNHLY; CDR2 reads FYNNEI. CDR3 sequence: CASGAGGLASVFSYNEQFF. CDR3 coding DNA: TGTGCCAGCGGCGCGGGGGGGCTAGCCTCCGTCTTTTCGTACAATGAGCAGTTCTTC. The variable domain in full, completed from reference TRBV2 and TRBJ2-1, reads EPEVTQTPSHQVTQMGQEVILRCVPISNHLYFYWYRQILGQKVEFLVSFYNNEISEKSEIFDDQFSVERPDGSNFTLKIRSTKLEDSAMYFCASGAGGLASVFSYNEQFFGPGTRLTVL.

The genes are TRBV27 and TRBJ2-5, with no clear D. V gave up 3 bases and J gave up 4 bases, with 12 bases separating them. This CDR3 region has 14 residues. Germline V gene data show CDR1 as MNHEY and CDR2 as SMNVEV (reference sequence). CDR3 protein: CASSLGRYRETQYF. In nucleotides, the CDR3 is TGTGCCAGCAGTTTGGGCAGGTACAGAGAGACCCAGTACTTC.

The chain has TRBV7-6 and TRBJ2-1, with 8 bases that match TRBD1. Germline V gene lookup returns CDR1 SGHVS and CDR2 FNYEAQ. V gave up 5 bases and J gave up 5 bases; unmatched junction bases: 8. This CDR3 is built from 15 residues. CDR3 amino acids: CASSIRTGYNNEQFF. In DNA, the CDR3 is TGTGCCAGCAGCATACGGACAGGGTATAACAATGAGCAGTTCTTC.

The chain links TRBV11-2 to TRBJ1-1; 7 bases agree with TRBD1. Germline V lookup: CDR1 SGHAT, CDR2 FQNNGV. The CDR3 contains 16 residues. The J segment lost 1 base and the V segment lost 4 bases, leaving 9 bases of the junction unmatched. The CDR3 DNA sequence: TGTGCCAGCAGCTCCCGGGACAGATTGGCGAACACTGAAGCTTTCTTT. Translation: CASSSRDRLANTEAFF.

The CDR3: CASSTRTGEAFF. In DNA form, the CDR3 reads TGTGCCAGCAGTACCCGGACAGGTGAAGCTTTCTTT. V usage is TRBV6-5 and J usage is TRBJ1-1; 7 bases line up with TRBD1. CDR1 is MNHEY, CDR2 SVGAGI, per germline. The CDR3 runs to 12 residues. Trimming took 5 bases from V and 7 from J; bases not matched to a gene: 4.

The chain carries TRBV7-6 and TRBJ1-6; no clear D gene. The V gene lost 1 base and the J gene lost 6 bases, with 10 bases spanning the gap. The CDR3 contains 15 residues. Germline V lookup: CDR1 SGHVS, CDR2 FNYEAQ. The chain's CDR3 is CASSLDGGRNSPLHF. CDR3 coding DNA: TGTGCCAGCAGCTTAGACGGCGGCCGTAATTCACCCCTCCACTTT.

This clone has just one count. This rearrangement joins TRBV5-4 to TRBJ1-5, with a possible D match to TRBD1 (5 bases). Trimming took 4 bases from V and 4 from J, leaving 15 bases between them. Germline V CDR1 and CDR2: SGHNT, YYREEE (reference sequence). CDR3 length: 15 residues. The chain's CDR3 is CASSVGAGRNQPQHF. Written as DNA, the CDR3 is TGTGCCAGCAGCGTAGGGGCAGGACGGAATCAGCCCCAGCATTTT.

The chain recombines TRBV6-1 with TRBJ1-2; D gene uncertain. Germline V lookup: CDR1 MNHNS, CDR2 SASEGT. V lost 2 bases and J 3 bases, leaving 19 bases between the germline ends. The length of the CDR3 is 17 residues. CDR3 sequence (DNA): TGTGCCAGCAGTGAACTGATCGGTTCGGGGATCGACTATGGCTACACCTTC. Residues: CASSELIGSGIDYGYTF.

This chain joins TRBV6-5 and TRBJ2-1; TRBD2 aligns across 8 bases. V dropped 4 bases and J dropped 8; count of bases not matched to a gene: 10. This CDR3 region has 15 residues. In germline, CDR1 is MNHEY, CDR2 SVGAGI. In DNA form, the CDR3 reads TGTGCCAGCAGTTCTTACTCGGGAGGGGCTTATGAGCAGTTCTTC. This translates into CASSSYSGGAYEQFF.

The genes are TRBV5-1 and TRBJ2-6; D remains ambiguous. The length of the CDR3 is 15 residues. Trimming removed 2 bases at V and 0 bases at J, with 6 bases between. CDR1 SGHRS and CDR2 YFSETQ come from the germline V gene. CDR3 DNA: TGCGCCAGCAGCTTCAGTTACTCTGGGGCCAACGTCCTGACTTTC. It translates to CASSFSYSGANVLTF.

The V and J genes are TRBV18 and TRBJ2-7; D is ambiguous. Germline assignment: CDR1 KGHSH and CDR2 LQKENI. The CDR3 has 14 amino acids. Trimming left V 6 bases short and J 2 bases short, with 14 bases between. CDR3 region: CASSSEHSAYEQYF. The CDR3 bases are TGTGCCAGCTCGTCGGAACACAGTGCCTACGAGCAGTACTTC.

This chain links TRBV10-2 with TRBJ2-1; D gene ambiguous. The CDR3 runs 10 residues. Deletions cut 10 bases from V and 4 bases from J, with 5 bases between. The germline V gene encodes CDR1 WSHSY and CDR2 SAAADI. The CDR3 DNA sequence: TGCGCCACCGGGTACAATGAGCAGTTCTTC. It translates to CATGYNEQFF.

This sequence joins TRBV15 and TRBJ1-3, with TRBD1 matching 10 bases. V dropped 5 bases and J dropped 0; count of bases not matched to a gene: 7. This CDR3 is built from 17 residues. Germline CDR1 and CDR2: LNHNV and YYDKDF (reference sequence). CDR3 in DNA: TGTGCCACCAGCCCTCGGGGACAGGGGAGCTCTGGAAACACCATATATTTT. Translation: CATSPRGQGSSGNTIYF.

The J gene is TRBJ2-3, the V gene TRBV2; 12 nucleotides agree with TRBD2. This CDR3 is built from 19 residues. Per the germline V gene, CDR1 is SNHLY and CDR2 is FYNNEI. The J segment lost 5 bases and the V segment lost 4 bases, leaving 16 bases of the junction unmatched. The CDR3: CASSVWVLASGGAGDTQYF. CDR3 nucleotide sequence: TGTGCCAGCAGTGTTTGGGTCCTCGCTAGCGGGGGGGCCGGAGATACGCAGTATTTT.

The chain joins TRBV2 to TRBJ1-1, with a weak D call TRBD1 (5 bases). The V end was cut by 6 bases, the J end by 0 bases, with 11 bases between. Germline V lookup: CDR1 SNHLY, CDR2 FYNNEI. The CDR3 consists of 14 residues. In nucleotides, the CDR3 is TGTGCCAGCAGAGCACAGACAGTGAACACTGAAGCTTTCTTT. Translating it yields CASRAQTVNTEAFF. Full variable domain (outside the CDR3, taken from reference TRBV2 and TRBJ1-1): EPEVTQTPSHQVTQMGQEVILRCVPISNHLYFYWYRQILGQKVEFLVSFYNNEISEKSEIFDDQFSVERPDGSNFTLKIRSTKLEDSAMYFCASRAQTVNTEAFFGQGTRLTVV.

The chain couples TRBV15 to TRBJ2-3; D unresolved. This CDR3 is built from 14 residues. CDR1 and CDR2 from the germline V gene are LNHNV and YYDKDF (reference sequence). CDR3 DNA: TGTGCTAGCCAAAGGCGAGCTAGCACAGATACGCAGTATTTT. Its protein is CASQRRASTDTQYF.